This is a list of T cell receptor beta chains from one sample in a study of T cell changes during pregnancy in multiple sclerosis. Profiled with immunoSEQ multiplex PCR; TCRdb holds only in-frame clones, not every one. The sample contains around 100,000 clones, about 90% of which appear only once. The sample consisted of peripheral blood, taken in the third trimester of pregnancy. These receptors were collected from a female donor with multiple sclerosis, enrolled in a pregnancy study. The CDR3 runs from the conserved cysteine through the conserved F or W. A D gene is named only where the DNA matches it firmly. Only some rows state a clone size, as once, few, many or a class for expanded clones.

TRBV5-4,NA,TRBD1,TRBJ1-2,CASSSIRGQLANYGYTF,TGTGCCAGCAGCTCGATCAGGGGGCAGTTGGCTAACTATGGCTACACCTTC
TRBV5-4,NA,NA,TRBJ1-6,CASSLRGRALGNSPLHF,TGTGCCAGCAGCTTGAGGGGCAGGGCGCTAGGTAATTCACCCCTCCACTTT
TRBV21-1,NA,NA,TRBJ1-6,CASTGVWNSPLHF,TGTGCCAGTACAGGGGTGTGGAATTCACCCCTCCACTTT
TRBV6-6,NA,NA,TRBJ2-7,CASSYSTRRRFGEQYF,TGTGCCAGCAGTTACTCGACGCGGCGGCGATTCGGCGAGCAGTACTTC
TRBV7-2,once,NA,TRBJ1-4,CASSSNANRAEKLFF,TGTGCCAGCAGCTCCAATGCGAACAGGGCTGAAAAACTGTTTTTT
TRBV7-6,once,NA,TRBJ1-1,CASSQAMNTEAFF,TGTGCCAGCAGCCAAGCTATGAACACTGAAGCTTTCTTT
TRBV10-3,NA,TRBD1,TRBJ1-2,CAISTGDIYGYTF,TGTGCCATCAGTACAGGGGACATCTATGGCTACACCTTC
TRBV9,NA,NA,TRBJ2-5,CASSVGLMESLDRETQYF,TGTGCCAGCAGCGTAGGACTGATGGAGTCCTTAGATCGGGAGACCCAGTACTTC
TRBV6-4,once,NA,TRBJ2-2,CASSVVTNTGELFF,TGTGCCAGCAGTGTCGTAACGAACACCGGGGAGCTGTTTTTT
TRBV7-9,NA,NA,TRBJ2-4,CASSFPQGAKNIQYF,TGTGCCAGCAGTTTTCCCCAGGGGGCCAAAAACATTCAGTACTTC
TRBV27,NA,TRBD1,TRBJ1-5,CASRSLQGAAQPQHF,TGTGCCAGCAGGTCACTACAGGGGGCGGCGCAGCCCCAGCATTTT
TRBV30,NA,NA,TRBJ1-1,CAWAAGVEAFF,TGTGCCTGGGCGGCGGGAGTTGAAGCTTTCTTT
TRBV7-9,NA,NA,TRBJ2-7,CASSLDSGSSEQYF,TGTGCCAGCAGCTTAGATTCGGGATCAAGCGAGCAGTACTTC
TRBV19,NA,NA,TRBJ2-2,CASSLWGHANTGELFF,TGTGCCAGTAGTCTCTGGGGACACGCGAACACCGGGGAGCTGTTTTTT
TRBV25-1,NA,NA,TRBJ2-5,CASSYFSGLSEETQYF,TGTGCCAGCAGTTATTTCTCGGGACTTTCAGAAGAGACCCAGTACTTC
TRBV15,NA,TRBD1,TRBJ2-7,CATSQDRAVHYEQYF,TGTGCCACCAGTCAGGACAGGGCGGTCCACTACGAGCAGTACTTC
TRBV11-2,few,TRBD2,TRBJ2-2,CASSYRGTSGGVLTGELFF,TGTGCCAGCAGCTACCGAGGGACTAGCGGGGGAGTTCTAACCGGGGAGCTGTTTTTT
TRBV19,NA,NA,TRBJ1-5,CASSIGRGAPGDQPQHF,TGTGCCAGTAGTATAGGTCGGGGGGCGCCGGGGGATCAGCCCCAGCATTTT
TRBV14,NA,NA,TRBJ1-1,CASSPHVGGETFF,TGTGCCAGCAGCCCCCATGTCGGGGGGGAAACTTTCTTT
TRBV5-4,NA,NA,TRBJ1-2,CASSAYTGNYGYTF,TGTGCCAGCAGCGCCTACACAGGGAACTATGGCTACACCTTC
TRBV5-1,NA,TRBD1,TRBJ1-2,CASSLGPGQNYGYTF,TGCGCCAGCAGCTTGGGCCCGGGACAGAACTATGGCTACACCTTC
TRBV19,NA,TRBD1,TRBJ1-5,CASSLDRRQPQHF,TGTGCCAGTAGTTTGGACAGGCGTCAGCCCCAGCATTTT
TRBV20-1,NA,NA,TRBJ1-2,CSVKGAYGYTF,TGCAGTGTCAAGGGAGCTTATGGCTACACCTTC
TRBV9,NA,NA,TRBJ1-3,CASSVGGKAGNTIYF,TGTGCCAGCAGCGTAGGCGGGAAGGCCGGAAACACCATATATTTT
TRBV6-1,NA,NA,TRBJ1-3,CASREGFFGNTIYF,TGTGCCAGCAGGGAGGGGTTTTTTGGAAACACCATATATTTT
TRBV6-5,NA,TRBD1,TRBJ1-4,CASSRQGVSNEKLFF,TGTGCCAGCAGTAGACAGGGGGTGTCAAATGAAAAACTGTTTTTT
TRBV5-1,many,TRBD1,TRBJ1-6,CASSLIQGGGNSPLHF,TGCGCCAGCAGCTTGATACAGGGGGGAGGGAATTCACCCCTCCACTTT
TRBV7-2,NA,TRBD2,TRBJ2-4,CASSLVPGGAKNIQYF,TGTGCCAGCAGCTTAGTTCCGGGGGGAGCCAAAAACATTCAGTACTTC
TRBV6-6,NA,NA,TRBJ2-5,CASTLLGIPQETQYF,TGTGCCAGCACCCTGCTCGGGATTCCTCAAGAGACCCAGTACTTC
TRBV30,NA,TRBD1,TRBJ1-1,CAWSSYHRGGGEAFF,TGTGCCTGGAGTTCCTATCACAGGGGAGGTGGTGAAGCTTTCTTT
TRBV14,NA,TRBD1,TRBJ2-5,CASSQDSAGGRETQYF,TGTGCCAGCAGCCAAGATTCGGCAGGGGGCAGAGAGACCCAGTACTTC
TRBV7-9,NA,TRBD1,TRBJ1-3,CASSPPPQGAGNTIYF,TGTGCCAGCAGTCCCCCCCCTCAGGGGGCAGGAAACACCATATATTTT
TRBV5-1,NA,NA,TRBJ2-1,CASSGLVNPGNEQFF,TGCGCCAGCAGCGGACTCGTGAACCCCGGCAATGAGCAGTTCTTC